This T cell receptor (beta chain) was recovered during a study of blood T cells in healthy people across ages. Per germline, CDR1 DFQATT and CDR2 SNEGSKA (reference sequence). Trimming took 4 bases from V and 3 from J; bases not matched to a gene: 4. The CDR3 has 14 residues. With a J-beta primer mix and a sample-barcoded 5' primer, a second PCR ran roughly 7 to 11 cycles. TCRdb reprocessed the 5' RACE reads via MiXCR and lists one record per CDR3 protein. The sample has approximately 680,000 distinct CDR3 sequences, roughly 30% seen once. Per sample, extraction of total RNA gave at least 5 micrograms in every case.

The rearrangement uses TRBV20-1 and TRBJ2-7; 12 nucleotides line up with TRBD1. Sequencing was done on a sample of blood. This clonotype originated in a woman older than 75 in good health. The CDR3, as DNA: TGCAGTGCTACTTGGGACAGGGGGCACTACGAGCAGTACTTC. The encoded protein is CSATWDRGHYEQYF.